This entry concerns a single TCR beta chain. The antigen it binds to is not known. Base qualities are not provided; no much larger clone lies one nucleotide away. This specimen belongs to a study of cytomegalovirus exposure and HLA in healthy donors (dated by TCRdb to 2016 to 2017). Regarding the research as a whole: An earlier analysis of approximately 640 of the donors reported more than 250 Gb of sequence data and roughly 110 million unique TCR beta sequences from 150 million to 200 million T cells. Around 320 gigabases of sequencing data and around 87 million unique TCR sequences were included in an early release covering about 700 HLA-typed donors. Of the 300 to 450 genotyped donors, 65% to 90% fell in the genetic ancestry cluster associated with self-reported Caucasian donors. The study aimed to test whether cataloging public T cell receptors could reveal signatures of past pathogen exposure. The study used immunosequencing to profile the T cell repertoires of several hundred subjects and linked those repertoires to cytomegalovirus serostatus. Along with the roughly 670-subject first cohort, a separate validation cohort of around 110 different subjects was used. To predict cytomegalovirus infection status, the study combined high-throughput TCR immunosequencing, statistical association of individual TCRs with disease status, and machine learning. A later analysis re-analyzed previously published TCR beta repertoires from approximately 700 donors and added high-resolution HLA genotyping to study TCR occurrence patterns. In the later analysis, no new phenotypic data were used to find candidate immune exposures; instead, reliance was placed on TCR beta sequences and their occurrence across donors. In an earlier analysis of 550 to 700 of the donors, high-throughput TCR beta sequencing was used to judge whether each TCR beta V gene segment behaved as functional or pseudogenic. Alongside the repertoire data, information on donor age, sex, ethnicity and CMV serostatus was compiled. In a later genetic analysis, genome-wide SNP genotypes for 398 of the 666 donors were used, and that subset was treated as a discovery cohort. Every discovery cohort repertoire had been produced on one sequencing platform. HLA typing included class I and class II loci at four-digit resolution. The number of typed donors differed by locus: about 620-640 for A, B, C, DRB1 and DQB1; roughly 510 for DQA1; around 580 for DPA1; and around 470 for DPB1. Four to six DR-DQ haplotypes were handled as single units for association and clustering, since linkage in the cohort was strong. On average, roughly 240,000 unique TCR beta nucleotide sequences were sequenced per donor among a few hundred genotyped donors of the cohort, with roughly a sixth of those sequences being non-productive.

The cohort comprised some 730 healthy bone marrow donors. At the time of sampling, all cohort members were nominally healthy, though unrecorded immune exposures were likely present. The donor was CMV seropositive and was included in the group of some 290 seropositive cohort members. A peripheral blood sample was provided by each donor, and peripheral blood mononuclear cells were used for TCR beta sequencing. The Qiagen DNeasy Blood Extraction Kit was used to extract genomic DNA from the blood cell samples. Broader findings and caveats from the paper: Presence/absence analyses assumed roughly uniform sequencing depth across donors, an assumption that may not hold. A later analysis found that TCR association rates varied across HLA loci, with DRB1 alleles showing the most associated TCRs and HLA-C alleles the fewest. For the cohort, immune exposure information was limited to CMV serostatus. The earlier analysis of approximately 540 of the donors excluded seventeen rarely observed V segments, including chromosome 9 orphons, because counts were too low. Correlated functional status among segregating V segments might be attributable to linkage disequilibrium, but an unknown experimental factor could not be ruled out. At a false discovery rate of 0.05, a later analysis linked some 17,000 TCR beta sequences to specific HLA alleles. Most TCR sequences were seen in very few donors, while some public TCRs were found in many individuals. Compared with equally common non-associated chains, HLA-associated TCR beta chains in a later analysis were more clonally expanded and had lower generation probabilities. Strong co-occurrence of HLA alleles, especially DR and DQ, made assigning TCR associations to individual alleles difficult. The 87-base-pair reads could not distinguish some IMGT-functional V segments, including TRBV6-2 and TRBV6-3, so those segments were excluded. Three of the identified cytomegalovirus-associated TCR beta chains were confirmed in vitro to be specific for cytomegalovirus antigens. An earlier analysis of around 500 of the donors showed that most TCR beta V segments appeared in productive rearrangements either about 87% or about 30% of the time, which broadly matched IMGT annotations. An association between a missense DCLRE1C variant and V-gene and J-gene trimming of TCR beta chains was found in a later genetic analysis and replicated in an independent cohort. A further reported finding was that TCR beta sequences accurately predicted the HLA-A and HLA-B alleles for most subjects in the first cohort. A cluster of highly shared sequence variants was judged likely to represent a technical artifact of the sequencing pipeline. In this cohort, only TCR beta chains were sequenced, and detectable features were limited by the absence of alpha or paired-chain data. According to a later analysis, most CMV-associated TCR beta chains appeared to be HLA-restricted, and the HLA associations seemed to be driven largely by CMV exposure. In both the original and validation cohorts, the classifier was reported to diagnose cytomegalovirus status with high specificity and sensitivity. In the study, 150 to 200 TCR beta chains were listed as associated with cytomegalovirus. In a later genetic analysis, fewer N-insertions in productive TCRs were reported among donors in an Asian-associated ancestry cluster than the approximately 670-donor mean. HLA typing was unavailable for some donors at each locus, so association tests used only the typed subset. According to the authors, the approach could potentially be generalized to other disease states and immunological phenotypes. A later analysis reported that several top co-occurrence clusters appeared linked to parvovirus B19, influenza, CMV and Epstein-Barr virus.

The germline V gene specifies SGHRS as CDR1 and YFSETQ as CDR2. The germline ends are 15 bases apart after V is trimmed by 1 base and J by 5 bases. Taken from cysteine to phenylalanine, the CDR3 has 15 residues. Only CDR3 DNA remains: 45 bases, in frame from the first base. Library method: the immunoSEQ multiplex PCR assay. For the multiplex PCR, a mixture combining 60 forward primers for TCR Vbeta segments and 13 reverse primers for TCR Jbeta segments was used. Amplification of the CDR3 region of rearranged TCR beta genes was performed with a multiplex PCR assay on genomic DNA. On the Illumina HiSeq System, the amplified TCR beta libraries were sequenced as 87-base-pair reads. The study's processing was this. A later analysis tallied tens of millions of unique TCR beta chains across the 660 or so repertoires, and about 12 million of those chains were shared by two or more donors. To remove PCR and sequencing errors, raw reads were error-corrected and collapsed into unique sequences using a nearest-neighbor algorithm that merged closely related sequences. V, D and J gene segments were assigned by aligning CDR3 sequences to IMGT reference sequences. Each retained sequence needed at least a six-nucleotide match to both a V gene segment and a J gene segment. Rearrangements were called productive when the CDR3 lacked stop codons and stayed in frame with V and J; all others were non-productive. CDR3 was defined by IMGT convention, running from the second conserved V-encoded cysteine to the conserved J-encoded phenylalanine. In an earlier analysis of more than 550 of the donors, sequences lacking an unambiguous match to a single V gene segment were excluded. An earlier analysis of around 600 of the donors classified V segments as functional when productive rearrangements were above 56.7% and as segregating when the standard deviation between donors was above 5%. To diagnose cytomegalovirus status from the catalog of TCR beta chain sequences, a statistical classification framework was built. In a later analysis, TCR nucleotide sequences were compared against IMGT/GENE-DB human TR gene sequences so that V and J genes could be assigned. In a later analysis, CDR3 sequences and most-parsimonious VDJ recombination scenarios were assigned using the TCRdist pipeline. A later analysis defined each TCR beta chain by its CDR3 amino acid sequence plus V-gene family, and excluded reads lacking a unique V-gene family. To address suspected cross-contamination and a sequencing artifact, a later analysis removed roughly 640 highly shared, low-generation-probability nucleotide sequences. In a later analysis, a clonal expansion index was calculated for each public chain from normalized within-repertoire ranks of inferred template counts. In a later analysis, generation probabilities were computed using a VDJ recombination model fitted to out-of-frame rearrangements, and the results were checked against IGoR. In a later analysis, hypergeometric tests were used to score TCR-TCR, TCR-HLA and TCR-CMV co-occurrence, with a repertoire-size bias correction applied to TCR pairs. False discovery rates were estimated in a later analysis by permuting HLA or CMV assignments 20 times. In a later analysis, co-occurring TCRs were grouped with DBSCAN, and TCRdist sequence similarity was added when clustering was performed within HLA-allele-positive subsets. Repertoires with fewer than 30,000 or more than 120,000 public chains were left out of co-occurrence clustering, as were five repertoires with anomalous nucleotide sharing. TCRdb retrieved this table from immuneACCESS and kept in-frame rearrangements only. Not all clones are present; in checked studies, unresolved V genes account for under half, and no reason is known for the remainder. The DNA gave D and trimming, while V, J and clone size come from that table. The sample table contains around 240,000 clones; only one count was recorded for roughly 82% of them. The ten largest clones capture around 5% of the sample.

The sequence links TRBV5-1 to TRBJ1-1; a tentative D match to TRBD1 spans 5 bases. Input material: PBMCs. The TCR originated in a woman aged 40 to 55 in good health and CMV-seropositive. CDR3 region: CASSLYGGDGTEAFF. The nucleotide sequence is given as TGCGCCAGCAGCTTGTATGGAGGGGATGGGACTGAAGCTTTCTTT.